The next 20 T cell receptor beta chains were all read from a single sample in a study of OX40 agonist ivuxolimab in advanced cancers. Repertoires were generated with immunoSEQ multiplex PCR, while TCRdb's copy carries only in-frame clones and drops some. The top ten hold about 20% of the sample, which has some 12,000 clones, approximately 82% seen once. This material consisted of CD4+ or CD8+ T cells sorted from blood, taken in a trial of the OX40 agonist ivuxolimab. The receptors here all came from an adult with an advanced solid tumor such as melanoma, head and neck, liver or kidney cancer.

A remark on this clone: Other DNA sequences within the sample encode an identical CDR3. This rearrangement joins TRBV5-6 to TRBJ2-1; no firm D call. Trimming took off 2 bases at V and 0 bases at J, with 6 bases between the two ends. Germline CDR1 and CDR2: SGHDT and YYEEEE. The CDR3 covers 14 residues. CDR3 nucleotide sequence: TGTGCCAGCAGCTTCGGCCACTCCTACAATGAGCAGTTCTTC. This encodes CASSFGHSYNEQFF.

The chain recombines TRBV11-2 with TRBJ2-7; either TRBD1 or TRBD2 may fit D (6 bases each). Germline V gives CDR1 SGHAT, CDR2 FQNNGV. V was clipped by 1 base and J by 4 bases, with 14 bases between them. This CDR3 comprises 15 residues. CDR3 DNA sequence: TGTGCCAGCAGCTTAGTCGGGGGCGCCGAATACGAGCAGTACTTC. This translates into CASSLVGGAEYEQYF.

Regarding this clone: One junction end disagrees with the germline gene, perhaps due to a read error. The same CDR3 arises from other DNA sequences in this sample as well. This chain joins TRBV9 and TRBJ2-1, with D perhaps TRBD2 (6 bases). The CDR3 sequence is 16 residues long. Germline CDR1 is SGDLS and CDR2 is YYNGEE. The CDR3: CASSLLFGSSYNEQFF. The CDR3 nucleotides read TGTGCCAGCAGCCTCCTGTTCGGGAGCTCCTACAATGAACAGTTCTTC.

The chain carries TRBV6-5 and TRBJ1-2; D is undetermined. Trimming removed 0 bases at V and 8 bases at J, with 13 bases between. The CDR3 has 14 amino acids. Germline CDR1 is MNHEY and CDR2 is SVGAGI. DNA of the CDR3: TGTGCCAGCAGTTACTCGGAGATAGTTCGGGGCTACACCTTC. Protein product: CASSYSEIVRGYTF.

The chain joins TRBV11-2 to TRBJ1-1; 7 nucleotides agree with TRBD1. The CDR3 loop spans 15 amino acids. CDR1 is SGHAT, CDR2 FQNNGV, per germline. V dropped 4 bases and J dropped 0; count of bases not matched to a gene: 5. The CDR3 DNA follows: TGTGCCAGCAGCTCCCAGGGGGATATGAACACTGAAGCTTTCTTT. Translated: CASSSQGDMNTEAFF.

The table lists this clone with a count of one. This chain connects TRBV4-3 to TRBJ2-2, with no clear D. Germline V gene data show CDR1 as LGHNA and CDR2 as YSLEER. CDR3 length: 17 amino acids. V lost 0 bases and J 5 bases, leaving 16 bases between the germline ends. CDR3 in DNA: TGCGCCAGCAGCCAAGATCTCAGGTCTGGTGGAACCGGGGAGCTGTTTTTT. Translating it yields CASSQDLRSGGTGELFF.

This clone has a handful of counts. The V and J genes are TRBV7-9 and TRBJ1-1; TRBD1 might be the D (6 bases). The CDR3 loop spans 14 amino acids. CDR1 SEHNR and CDR2 FQNEAQ come from the germline V gene (reference sequence). Trimming stripped 6 bases from V and 6 bases from J, with 17 bases between. CDR3 nucleotide sequence: TGTGCCAGCAGTTCCTGGGGGGCCGTCGCTGAAGCTTTCTTT. This codes for CASSSWGAVAEAFF.

This clone was found a few times. The V and J genes are TRBV9 and TRBJ2-6, with 9 bases aligning to TRBD1. The length of the CDR3 is 18 residues. V was pared by 2 bases and J by 3 bases, with 9 bases of the junction left unmatched. CDR1 SGDLS and CDR2 YYNGEE come from the germline V gene. The CDR3 is CASSVMQQGALGANVLTF. The CDR3 DNA sequence: TGTGCCAGCAGCGTCATGCAACAGGGGGCGCTTGGGGCCAACGTCCTGACTTTC. Looking up the rest from reference TRBV9 and TRBJ2-6 gives the full variable domain: DSGVTQTPKHLITATGQRVTLRCSPRSGDLSVYWYQQSLDQGLQFLIQYYNGEERAKGNILERFSAQQFPDLHSELNLSSLELGDSALYFCASSVMQQGALGANVLTFGAGSRLTVL.

The chain links TRBV27 to TRBJ1-5; D may be TRBD1 (5 bases). Germline CDR1 is MNHEY and CDR2 is SMNVEV (reference sequence). The length of the CDR3 is 15 residues. The V end lost 7 bases, the J end lost 0 bases, and 13 bases lay between the germline ends. In DNA, the CDR3 is TGTGCCAGCACGGGAGGGGCTCTTAGCAATCAGCCCCAGCATTTT. Translation: CASTGGALSNQPQHF.

The sample holds one count of this clone. V gene TRBV7-6 combines with J gene TRBJ1-2; 7 bases align to TRBD1. Germline assignment: CDR1 SGHVS and CDR2 FNYEAQ. J gave up 4 bases and V 1 base, and 6 bases lay outside the gene matches. The CDR3 has 15 residues. The CDR3 region has the DNA TGTGCCAGCAGCTTAGGGGACAGAACCCTCTATGGCTACACCTTC. This sequence encodes CASSLGDRTLYGYTF.

The gene calls are TRBV4-3 and TRBJ2-3; D not resolved. This CDR3 has 15 residues. Per the germline V gene, CDR1 is LGHNA and CDR2 is YSLEER. Deletions cut 0 bases from V and 2 bases from J, with 9 bases between. CDR3 in DNA: TGCGCCAGCAGCCAAGATGGTGCGGACACAGATACGCAGTATTTT. Amino acids: CASSQDGADTDTQYF.

The chain couples TRBV2 to TRBJ2-1; TRBD2 agrees at 16 bases. Germline CDR1 and CDR2: SNHLY and FYNNEI. Trimming at V came to 3 bases and at J to 6 bases, leaving 2 bases not matched to a gene. CDR3 size: 16 residues. CDR3 DNA: TGTGCCAGCAGTGAGGGACTAGCGGGAGGGGGCAATGAGCAGTTCTTC. This encodes CASSEGLAGGGNEQFF. The entire variable domain, with the rest obtained from reference TRBV2 and TRBJ2-1, is as follows: EPEVTQTPSHQVTQMGQEVILRCVPISNHLYFYWYRQILGQKVEFLVSFYNNEISEKSEIFDDQFSVERPDGSNFTLKIRSTKLEDSAMYFCASSEGLAGGGNEQFFGPGTRLTVL.

The chain links TRBV5-8 to TRBJ2-7; 10 bases fit TRBD1. J was trimmed by 7 bases and V by 4 bases; bases with no gene match: 14. The CDR3 runs 16 residues. Germline V gene data show CDR1 as SGHTS and CDR2 as YDEGEE. This CDR3 reads CASSLPSGTGALEQYF. The CDR3 region has the DNA TGTGCCAGCAGCCTCCCCTCCGGGACAGGGGCTCTTGAGCAGTACTTC.

This clone has a handful of counts. The rearrangement links TRBV18 to TRBJ1-5, with D possibly TRBD1 on 5 matching bases. Germline V gives CDR1 KGHSH, CDR2 LQKENI. Deletions cut 2 bases from V and 6 bases from J, with 17 bases between. This CDR3 is 16 amino acids long. The CDR3 bases are TGTGCCAGCTCACCAGACGGATACCGGGGCAGTCAGCCCCAGCATTTT. As protein: CASSPDGYRGSQPQHF. The whole variable domain, filled in from reference TRBV18 and TRBJ1-5, reads NAGVMQNPRHLVRRRGQEARLRCSPMKGHSHVYWYRQLPEEGLKFMVYLQKENIIDESGMPKERFSAEFPKEGPSILRIQQVVRGDSAAYFCASSPDGYRGSQPQHFGDGTRLSIL.

CDR3 in amino acids: CASSTGTGGGRAFF. The CDR3 DNA reads TGTGCCAGCAGCACCGGGACAGGGGGCGGAAGAGCTTTCTTT. The chain links TRBV5-6 to TRBJ1-1; 12 nucleotides align to TRBD1. Trimming at V came to 4 bases and at J to 10 bases, leaving 8 bases not matched to a gene. Germline V lookup: CDR1 SGHDT, CDR2 YYEEEE. The CDR3 loop spans 14 amino acids.

The V and J genes are TRBV10-3 and TRBJ2-7; 8 positions agree with TRBD2. This CDR3 has 14 amino acids. Unmatched junction bases numbered 6, after V lost 7 bases and J lost 1 base. Germline loops: CDR1 ENHRY, CDR2 SYGVKD. CDR3 protein: CAIKDGGASYEQYF. CDR3 DNA sequence: TGTGCCATCAAGGACGGGGGGGCTTCCTACGAGCAGTACTTC.

The CDR3 nucleotides read TGTGCCAGCAGCCCAGACCCAAGCTCTGGAAACACCATATATTTT. It codes for CASSPDPSSGNTIYF. The rearrangement links TRBV7-6 to TRBJ1-3; D is ambiguous. Germline V gene data show CDR1 as SGHVS and CDR2 as FNYEAQ. CDR3 size: 15 residues. The V end was cut by 5 bases, the J end by 0 bases, with 11 bases between.

The chain recombines TRBV9 with TRBJ2-1; the match to TRBD2 covers 7 bases. Trimming took 0 bases from V and 8 from J; bases not matched to a gene: 5. The CDR3 runs to 14 residues. The germline gives CDR1 SGDLS, CDR2 YYNGEE. The CDR3 region is CASSVGREGHEQFF. The CDR3 nucleotides read TGTGCCAGCAGCGTAGGGAGGGAGGGTCATGAGCAGTTCTTC. The whole variable domain, filled in from reference TRBV9 and TRBJ2-1, reads DSGVTQTPKHLITATGQRVTLRCSPRSGDLSVYWYQQSLDQGLQFLIQYYNGEERAKGNILERFSAQQFPDLHSELNLSSLELGDSALYFCASSVGREGHEQFFGPGTRLTVL.

For this clone: Other DNA variants within this sample encode the same CDR3. For the CDR3, the DNA is TGTGCCAGCAGTGAAGAACCGAGCTCTGGAAACACCATATATTTT. This gives the protein CASSEEPSSGNTIYF. This rearrangement joins TRBV6-1 to TRBJ1-3, with D unclear. The CDR3 is 15 residues long. Germline V gene sequence: CDR1 MNHNS, CDR2 SASEGT. V was clipped by 1 base and J by 0 bases, with 7 bases between them.

J is TRBJ2-7 and V is TRBV27, with 8 positions matching TRBD2. The CDR3 loop spans 16 amino acids. Germline V gene data show CDR1 as MNHEY and CDR2 as SMNVEV (reference sequence). V was clipped by 3 bases and J by 2 bases; unmatched bases: 9. CDR3 bases: TGTGCCAGCAGTTTGGCTAGCGGGTTAACTACCTACGAGCAGTACTTC. It encodes CASSLASGLTTYEQYF.